These T cell receptor beta chains were read from a single sample in a study of human T cells and chemical hapten exposure. TCRdb redid the calling of the RACE reads with MiXCR, one entry per CDR3 protein. The sample shows over 85,000 distinct CDR3 sequences, around 8.8% of them seen only once. Input material: whole blood. The receptors were sampled from a female donor in good health. Some clones in this sample may be carry-over from other donors' samples. Both conserved end residues are part of each CDR3. The D gene is left open where the match is weak. Not every row has a clone size; where given, it reads once, few, many or a size class.

V	D	size	J	DNA	CDR3
TRBV27	NA	few	TRBJ1-5	TGTGCCAGCAGTAGCCACAGGAGTGACCAGCCCCAGCATTTT	CASSSHRSDQPQHF
TRBV13	NA	NA	TRBJ2-7	TGTGCCAGCAGCTTAGGAGGCAACGCGTACGAGCAGTACTTC	CASSLGGNAYEQYF
TRBV25-1	NA	NA	TRBJ2-7	TGTGCCAGCAGCGCCGGGACTGACCGAGAATACGAGCAGTACTTC	CASSAGTDREYEQYF
TRBV4-3	NA	NA	TRBJ2-3	TGCGCCAGCAGCCAAGATAGGGAAGATACGCAGTATTTT	CASSQDREDTQYF
TRBV20-1	TRBD2	many	TRBJ2-3	TGCAGTGCTTCAGGACTAGCGGGAGTGGATACGCAGTATTTT	CSASGLAGVDTQYF
TRBV21-1	NA	few	TRBJ2-1	TGTGCCAGCAGCAAAGCTTACAATGAGCAGTTCTTC	CASSKAYNEQFF
TRBV6-1	NA	many	TRBJ1-1	TGTGCCAGCAGTGAATTGTTTAGAGGGTCTGAAGCTTTCTTT	CASSELFRGSEAFF
TRBV5-4	TRBD1	NA	TRBJ2-2	TGTGCCAGCAGCTCGGACAGGGGGCAGCGGTCTTTCGGGGAGCTGTTTTTT	CASSSDRGQRSFGELFF
TRBV3-1	NA	many	TRBJ2-5	TGTGCCAGCAGGCCGGTTGCTGGAGAAGAGACCCAGTACTTC	CASRPVAGEETQYF
TRBV5-6	NA	few	TRBJ1-1	TGTGCCAGCAGCTTGGCGCGGGCTGAAGCTTTCTTT	CASSLARAEAFF
TRBV4-1	TRBD2	NA	TRBJ2-7	TGCGCCAGCAGCCAAGGAGCGGGAACTCCCTACGAGCAGTACTTC	CASSQGAGTPYEQYF
TRBV19	NA	many	TRBJ2-7	TGTGCCAGTAGTATCCCCGGGGGCTACGAGCAGTACTTC	CASSIPGGYEQYF
TRBV28	NA	NA	TRBJ2-7	TGTGCCAGCAGCCCTCATCCATCCTACGAGCAGTACTTC	CASSPHPSYEQYF